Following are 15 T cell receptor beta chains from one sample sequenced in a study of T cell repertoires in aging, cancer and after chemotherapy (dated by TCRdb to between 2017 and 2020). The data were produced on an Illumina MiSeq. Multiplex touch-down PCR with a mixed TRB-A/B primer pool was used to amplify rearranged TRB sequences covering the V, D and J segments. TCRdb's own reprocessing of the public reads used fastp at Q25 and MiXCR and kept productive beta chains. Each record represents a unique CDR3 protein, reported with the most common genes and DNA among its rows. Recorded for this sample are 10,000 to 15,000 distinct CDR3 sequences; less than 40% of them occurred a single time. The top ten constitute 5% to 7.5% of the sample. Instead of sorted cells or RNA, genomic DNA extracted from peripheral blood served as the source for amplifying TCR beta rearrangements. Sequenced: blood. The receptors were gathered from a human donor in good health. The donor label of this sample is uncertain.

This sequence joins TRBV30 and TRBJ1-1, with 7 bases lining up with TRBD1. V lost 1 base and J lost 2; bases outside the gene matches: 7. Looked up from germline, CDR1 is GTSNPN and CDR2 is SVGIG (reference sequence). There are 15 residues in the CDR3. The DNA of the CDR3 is TGTGCCTGGAGTGCCTCGCGAGGGGGCAACACTGAAGCTTTCTTT. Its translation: CAWSASRGGNTEAFF.

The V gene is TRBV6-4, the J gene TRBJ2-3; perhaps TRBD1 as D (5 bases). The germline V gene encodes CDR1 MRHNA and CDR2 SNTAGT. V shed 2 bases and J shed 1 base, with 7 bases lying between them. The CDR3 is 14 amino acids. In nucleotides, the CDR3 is TGTGCCAGCAGTGACAAAGGGGGCACAGATACGCAGTATTTT. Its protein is CASSDKGGTDTQYF.

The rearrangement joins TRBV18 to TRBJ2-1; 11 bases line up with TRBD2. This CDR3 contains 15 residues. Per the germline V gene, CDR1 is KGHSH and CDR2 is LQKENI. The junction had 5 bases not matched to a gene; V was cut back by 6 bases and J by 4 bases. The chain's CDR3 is CASSPSSGGYNEQFF. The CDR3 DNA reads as TGTGCCAGCTCCCCTTCTAGCGGGGGGTACAATGAGCAGTTCTTC.

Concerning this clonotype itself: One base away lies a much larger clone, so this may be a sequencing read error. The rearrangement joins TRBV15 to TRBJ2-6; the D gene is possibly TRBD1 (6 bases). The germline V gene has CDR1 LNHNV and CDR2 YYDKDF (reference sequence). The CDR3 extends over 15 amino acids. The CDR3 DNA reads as TGTGCCACCAGCGGACAGAGCTCTGGGGCCAACATCCTGACTTTC. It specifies CATSGQSSGANILTF.

In nucleotides, the CDR3 is TGTGCCAGTAGTATAGATCGGGACACTGAAGCTTTCTTT. It specifies CASSIDRDTEAFF. The chain has TRBV19 and TRBJ1-1; unclear D gene. Germline V gene lookup returns CDR1 LNHDA and CDR2 SQIVND (reference sequence). The CDR3 is 13 amino acids. The germline V and J ends were trimmed by 0 bases and 3 bases, with 5 bases remaining between them.

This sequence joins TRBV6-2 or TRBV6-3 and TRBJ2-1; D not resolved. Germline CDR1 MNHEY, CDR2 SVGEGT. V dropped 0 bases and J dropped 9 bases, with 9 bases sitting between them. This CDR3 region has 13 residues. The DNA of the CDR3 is TGTGCCAGCAGTTACTCGTCGCAGCGTGAGCAGTTCTTC. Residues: CASSYSSQREQFF.

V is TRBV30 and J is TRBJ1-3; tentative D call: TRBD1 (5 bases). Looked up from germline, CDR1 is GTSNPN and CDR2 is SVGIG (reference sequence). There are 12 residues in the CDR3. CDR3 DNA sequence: TGTGCTTCGGACAAGAGCAGAAACACCATATATTTT. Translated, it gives CASDKSRNTIYF.

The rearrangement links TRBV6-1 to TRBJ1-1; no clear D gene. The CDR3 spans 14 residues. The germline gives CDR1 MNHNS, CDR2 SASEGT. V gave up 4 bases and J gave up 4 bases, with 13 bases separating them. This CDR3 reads CASSVDFGSTEAFF. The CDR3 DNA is TGTGCCAGCAGTGTCGATTTCGGTAGCACTGAAGCTTTCTTT.

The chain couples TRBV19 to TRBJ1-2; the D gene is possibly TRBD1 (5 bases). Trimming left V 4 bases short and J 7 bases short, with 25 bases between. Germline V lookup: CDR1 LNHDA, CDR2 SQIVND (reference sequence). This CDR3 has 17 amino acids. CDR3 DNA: TGTGCCAGTAGTACCGTTCAGGGTCGCAGGGCTTATCTTGGCTACACCTTC. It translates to CASSTVQGRRAYLGYTF.

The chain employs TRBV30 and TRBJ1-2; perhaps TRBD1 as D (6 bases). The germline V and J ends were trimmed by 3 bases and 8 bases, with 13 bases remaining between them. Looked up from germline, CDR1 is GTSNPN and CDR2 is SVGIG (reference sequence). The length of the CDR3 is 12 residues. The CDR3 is CAWSSGTSGYTF. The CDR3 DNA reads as TGTGCCTGGAGCTCCGGGACAAGCGGCTACACCTTC.

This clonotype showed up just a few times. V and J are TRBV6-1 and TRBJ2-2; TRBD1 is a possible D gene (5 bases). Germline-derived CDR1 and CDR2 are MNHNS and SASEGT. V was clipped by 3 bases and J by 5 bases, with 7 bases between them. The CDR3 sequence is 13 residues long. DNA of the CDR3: TGTGCCAGCAGTGAGACAGAAACCGGGGAGCTGTTTTTT. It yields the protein CASSETETGELFF.

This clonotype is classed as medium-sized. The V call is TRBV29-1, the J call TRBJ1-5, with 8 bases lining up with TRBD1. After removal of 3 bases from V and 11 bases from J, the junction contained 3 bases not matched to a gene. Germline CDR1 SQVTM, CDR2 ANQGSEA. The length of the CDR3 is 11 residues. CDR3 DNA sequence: TGCAGCGTTGAGCGACAGGGGACCCAGCATTTT. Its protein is CSVERQGTQHF.

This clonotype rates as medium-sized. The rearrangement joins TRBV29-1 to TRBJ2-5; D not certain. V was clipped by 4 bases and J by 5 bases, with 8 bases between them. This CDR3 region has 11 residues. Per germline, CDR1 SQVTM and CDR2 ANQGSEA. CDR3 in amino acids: CSVVGSETQYF. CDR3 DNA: TGCAGCGTTGTGGGCAGCGAGACCCAGTACTTC.

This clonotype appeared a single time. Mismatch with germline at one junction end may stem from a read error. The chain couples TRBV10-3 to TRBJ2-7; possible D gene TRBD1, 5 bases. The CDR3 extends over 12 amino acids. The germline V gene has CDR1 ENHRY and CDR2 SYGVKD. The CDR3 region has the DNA TGTGCCAGCAGTTGGGGCCTATACGAGCAGTACTTC. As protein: CASSWGLYEQYF.

The CDR3 protein is CASSAREGTGKNQPQHF. DNA for the CDR3: TGTGCCAGTAGTGCCCGAGAAGGGACGGGGAAGAATCAGCCCCAGCATTTT. This chain connects TRBV19 to TRBJ1-5, with D perhaps TRBD1 (5 bases). Germline V gene sequence: CDR1 LNHDA, CDR2 SQIVND (reference sequence). The CDR3 covers 17 residues. V lost 5 bases, J lost 4 bases, and 21 bases lay in between.